The 18 T cell receptor beta chains given below trace back to one sample, sequenced in a study of shared clonotypes between healthy human individuals. The method was immunoSEQ multiplex PCR; TCRdb's version includes in-frame clones alone and lacks a portion of them. The data show 1,500,000 or so clones, with roughly 97% seen just once and approximately 1.1% held by the top ten. Sequencing was carried out using naive CD4+ T cells sorted from blood. Subset here: CD45RA+ positively selected. The source is a man aged 25-40 years in good health.

The chain carries TRBV5-1 and TRBJ2-3; D call uncertain. The CDR3 is 15 amino acids. The germline V gene has CDR1 SGHRS and CDR2 YFSETQ. Trimming took 2 bases from V and 0 from J, leaving 10 bases between them. CDR3 in amino acids: CASSLTSPSTDTQYF. CDR3 DNA: TGCGCCAGCAGCTTAACCTCCCCTAGCACAGATACGCAGTATTTT. Drawing the rest from reference TRBV5-1 and TRBJ2-3, the complete variable domain is KAGVTQTPRYLIKTRGQQVTLSCSPISGHRSVSWYQQTPGQGLQFLFEYFSETQRNKGNFPGRFSGRQFSNSRSEMNVSTLELGDSALYLCASSLTSPSTDTQYFGPGTRLTVL.

This chain links TRBV9 with TRBJ2-1, with TRBD2 matching 7 bases. From germline, CDR1 is SGDLS and CDR2 YYNGEE. This CDR3 comprises 13 residues. V was clipped by 5 bases and J by 5 bases; unmatched bases: 4. The CDR3 nucleotides read TGTGCCAGCAGAGGGAGGGCACACAATGAGCAGTTCTTC. This translates into CASRGRAHNEQFF.

J is TRBJ2-1 and V is TRBV19; tentatively, D is TRBD2 (7 bases). The CDR3 is 16 amino acids. The germline V gene has CDR1 LNHDA and CDR2 SQIVND (reference sequence). V was shortened by 1 base and J by 7 bases, with 17 bases between the two germline ends. CDR3 amino acids: CASSIGVQGGTNEQFF. For the CDR3, the DNA is TGTGCCAGTAGTATAGGGGTACAGGGAGGGACGAATGAGCAGTTCTTC.

This chain uses TRBV5-4 with TRBJ2-7, with TRBD2 matching over 8 bases. The CDR3 extends over 15 amino acids. With V trimmed by 0 bases and J by 7 bases, 9 bases remained unmatched. Germline-derived CDR1 and CDR2 are SGHNT and YYREEE (reference sequence). The CDR3 reads CASSLVGRALKEQYF. CDR3 nucleotide sequence: TGTGCCAGCAGCTTGGTCGGGAGGGCCTTAAAGGAGCAGTACTTC. Based on the CDR3 plus reference TRBV5-4 and TRBJ2-7, the full variable domain is ETGVTQSPTHLIKTRGQQVTLRCSSQSGHNTVSWYQQALGQGPQFIFQYYREEENGRGNFPPRFSGLQFPNYSSELNVNALELDDSALYLCASSLVGRALKEQYFGPGTRLTVT.

This clone occurred once. The chain joins TRBV5-4 to TRBJ2-7; D is unclear. The CDR3 is made up of 14 amino acids. The germline gives CDR1 SGHNT, CDR2 YYREEE (reference sequence). Between the trimmed V and J ends, which lost 5 bases and 7 bases, there was a span of 19 bases. CDR3 amino acids: CASSQSRVGREQYF. DNA for the CDR3: TGTGCCAGCAGTCAGTCCCGAGTCGGTCGAGAGCAGTACTTC.

This chain connects TRBV5-6 to TRBJ2-7, with 7 bases that match TRBD1. V lost 6 bases and J lost 4; bases outside the gene matches: 7. The CDR3 is 13 residues long. The V gene's germline CDR1 is SGHDT and CDR2 YYEEEE. CDR3 coding DNA: TGTGCCAGCACTCTGGACAGGACTTACGAGCAGTACTTC. It translates to CASTLDRTYEQYF. Complete variable domain (other parts from reference TRBV5-6 and TRBJ2-7): DAGVTQSPTHLIKTRGQQVTLRCSPKSGHDTVSWYQQALGQGPQFIFQYYEEEERQRGNFPDRFSGHQFPNYSSELNVNALLLGDSALYLCASTLDRTYEQYFGPGTRLTVT.

The rearrangement joins TRBV5-1 to TRBJ1-1, with 10 bases that match TRBD1. Germline V gene lookup returns CDR1 SGHRS and CDR2 YFSETQ. This CDR3 has 15 amino acids. The J segment lost 1 base and the V segment lost 4 bases, leaving 4 bases of the junction unmatched. In DNA, the CDR3 is TGCGCCAGCAGCCCAGGACAGGGGGGGAACACTGAAGCTTTCTTT. Residues: CASSPGQGGNTEAFF.

The chain recombines TRBV28 with TRBJ2-2; 8 bases align to TRBD1. This CDR3 region has 15 residues. Germline assignment: CDR1 MDHEN and CDR2 SYDVKM. V lost 5 bases and J lost 7; bases outside the gene matches: 9. The CDR3 here is CASSPQGALSGELFF. The CDR3 DNA sequence: TGTGCCAGCAGTCCCCAGGGGGCGCTGAGCGGGGAGCTGTTTTTT.

The CDR3 DNA follows: TGTGCCTGGAGGCCCTCTCCAGCACCTAACTATGGCTACACCTTC. Protein product: CAWRPSPAPNYGYTF. The rearrangement joins TRBV30 to TRBJ1-2; D is undetermined. The CDR3 extends over 15 amino acids. V was shortened by 3 bases and J by 0 bases, with 14 bases between the two germline ends. CDR1 GTSNPN and CDR2 SVGIG come from the germline V gene (reference sequence).

The rearrangement links TRBV6-5 to TRBJ1-1, with a weak D call TRBD1 (5 bases). Trimming cost V 7 bases and J 0 bases, with 15 bases left between them. CDR3 size: 15 residues. CDR1 is MNHEY, CDR2 SVGAGI, per germline. CDR3 in DNA: TGTGCCAGCAACCCCCGGGGGATTATGAACACTGAAGCTTTCTTT. It yields the protein CASNPRGIMNTEAFF.

The genes are TRBV5-5 and TRBJ2-7; D call uncertain. CDR1 and CDR2 from the germline V gene are SGHKS and YYEKEE (reference sequence). This CDR3 is built from 13 residues. V was trimmed by 5 bases and J by 3 bases, leaving 12 bases between them. The CDR3 here is CASSLAGNYEQYF. The CDR3 DNA reads TGTGCCAGCAGTCTGGCAGGAAACTACGAGCAGTACTTC.

The rearrangement uses TRBV5-8 and TRBJ2-1, with TRBD2 matching over 7 bases. The CDR3 extends over 15 amino acids. V trimming: 4 bases; J trimming: 1 base; junction bases outside the gene matches: 5. Per the germline V gene, CDR1 is SGHTS and CDR2 is YDEGEE. The CDR3 spells CASSRSGASYNEQFF. The CDR3 coding sequence is TGTGCCAGCAGCCGGAGCGGGGCTTCCTACAATGAGCAGTTCTTC.

The chain is built from TRBV5-6 and TRBJ1-3, with 7 positions matching TRBD1. This CDR3 contains 16 residues. Trimming cost V 4 bases and J 0 bases; bases outside gene matches: 7. The germline gives CDR1 SGHDT, CDR2 YYEEEE. This CDR3 is CASSTTGVPSGNTIYF. The CDR3 bases are TGTGCCAGCAGCACCACAGGGGTTCCCTCTGGAAACACCATATATTTT.

The rearrangement links TRBV27 to TRBJ2-5; D unresolved. This CDR3 region has 13 residues. Per the germline V gene, CDR1 is MNHEY and CDR2 is SMNVEV (reference sequence). Between the trimmed V and J ends, which lost 2 bases and 4 bases, there was a span of 8 bases. CDR3 amino acids: CASSLLFRETQYF. Here the CDR3 DNA reads TGTGCCAGCAGTTTACTTTTCCGAGAGACCCAGTACTTC.

The gene calls are TRBV5-7 and TRBJ1-3; unclear D gene. TRBV5-7 is given ORF status, its function remaining uncertain. V was cut by 9 bases and J by 0 bases, with 7 bases left in between. This CDR3 is built from 12 residues. The CDR3 DNA reads as TGTGCCAACGAAGACTCTGGAAACACCATATATTTT. Translation gives CANEDSGNTIYF.

The chain is built from TRBV5-4 and TRBJ2-4, with a possible D match to TRBD2 (5 bases). Germline V gives CDR1 SGHNT, CDR2 YYREEE (reference sequence). The CDR3 loop spans 16 amino acids. V was trimmed by 4 bases and J by 0 bases, leaving 14 bases between them. The CDR3 sequence is CASSPKGGLAKNIQYF. CDR3 sequence (DNA): TGTGCCAGCAGCCCGAAAGGCGGGTTAGCCAAAAACATTCAGTACTTC.

The rearrangement uses TRBV6-6 and TRBJ2-7; D possibly uses TRBD1 or TRBD2 (5 bases each). The CDR3 extends over 16 amino acids. The V gene's germline CDR1 is MNHNY and CDR2 SVGAGI (reference sequence). Trimming pared 0 bases from V and 2 bases from J, leaving 14 bases between. DNA for the CDR3: TGTGCCAGCAGTTACTCGCGAGGGGTGGGTCCCTACGAGCAGTACTTC. As protein: CASSYSRGVGPYEQYF.

The rearrangement links TRBV11-2 to TRBJ1-1; possible D gene TRBD1, 6 bases. The V gene's germline CDR1 is SGHAT and CDR2 FQNNGV. CDR3 length: 15 residues. V lost 4 bases and J 1 base, leaving 13 bases between the germline ends. CDR3 DNA sequence: TGTGCCAGCAGCTCAAGGACAGCCCCGAACACTGAAGCTTTCTTT. Its protein product is CASSSRTAPNTEAFF.